This TCR beta chain was identified during a study of blood T cell repertoires in COVID-19. Authors' analysis steps: Reference gene primer amplification in the assay estimated nucleated cell counts. Assay: immunoSEQ multiplex PCR; the TCRdb copy retains only in-frame clones and omits some. V and J calls and clone size are those listed in that table; D and trimming were worked out from the DNA. The data show a few hundred thousand clones, with about 91% seen just once and more than 8.5% held by the top ten. Ages ranged from roughly 18 to 100 years, with residence in 24 US areas. Two negative PCRs, clearance, or symptom resolution had been documented for recovered Cohort 3 donors. This CDR3 contains 15 residues. V lost 1 base and J 0 bases, leaving 6 bases between the germline ends. The V gene's germline CDR1 is ENHRY and CDR2 SYGVKD.

Sequencing was performed on PBMCs or T cells enriched from blood (not recorded which). The chain joins TRBV10-3 to TRBJ2-2; a weak D match, TRBD2 (6 bases). The receptor's source is a woman aged 18-35 years who had recovered from COVID-19. The CDR3 loop is CAISELAANTGELFF. CDR3 DNA: TGTGCCATCAGTGAGTTAGCGGCGAACACCGGGGAGCTGTTTTTT.